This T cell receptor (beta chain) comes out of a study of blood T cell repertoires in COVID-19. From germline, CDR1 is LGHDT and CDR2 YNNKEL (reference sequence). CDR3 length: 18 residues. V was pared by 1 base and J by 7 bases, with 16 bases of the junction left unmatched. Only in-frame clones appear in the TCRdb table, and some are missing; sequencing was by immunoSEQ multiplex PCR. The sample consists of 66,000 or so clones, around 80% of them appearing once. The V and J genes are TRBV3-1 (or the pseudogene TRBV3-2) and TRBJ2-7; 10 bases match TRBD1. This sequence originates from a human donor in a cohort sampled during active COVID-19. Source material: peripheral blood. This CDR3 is CASSQASGQGTQRGEQYF. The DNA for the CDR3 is TGTGCCAGCAGCCAAGCATCGGGACAGGGGACGCAGAGGGGAGAGCAGTACTTC.